The next 29 T cell receptor beta chains were all read from a single sample in a study of identical twins. TCRdb processed the 5' RACE reads anew with MiXCR; each CDR3 protein has one entry. The table lists some 730,000 distinct CDR3 sequences, about 20% of them singletons, with about 12% in the top ten. Separately, the same data were catalogued under a study of T cells expressing NK-cell markers.

Material for sequencing was PBMCs. These receptors originate from a woman in her late teens or twenties in good health.

V and J are TRBV4-3 and TRBJ2-1; D not certain. This CDR3 comprises 14 residues. The V gene lost 1 base and the J gene lost 4 bases, with 8 bases spanning the gap. Germline V lookup: CDR1 LGHNA, CDR2 YSLEER. The CDR3 DNA reads as TGCGCCAGCAGCCAAGGGCGGTCATACAATGAGCAGTTCTTC. Protein: CASSQGRSYNEQFF.

The chain is built from TRBV6-6 and TRBJ1-1, with D possibly TRBD1 on 5 matching bases. Deletions cut 0 bases from V and 11 bases from J, with 13 bases between. This CDR3 has 13 residues. Germline-derived CDR1 and CDR2 are MNHNY and SVGAGI (reference sequence). CDR3 protein: CASSYSSGGTAFF. The CDR3 DNA sequence: TGTGCCAGCAGTTACTCCAGCGGGGGAACGGCTTTCTTT.

In its sample, this clonotype was seen a few times. This chain connects TRBV7-9 to TRBJ2-3, with 12 nucleotides matching TRBD2. Trimming at V came to 7 bases and at J to 5 bases, leaving 10 bases not matched to a gene. Germline V gives CDR1 SEHNR, CDR2 FQNEAQ (reference sequence). CDR3 size: 16 residues. The chain's CDR3 is CASTPYLAGGGDTQYF. The CDR3 DNA reads TGTGCCAGCACCCCGTATCTAGCGGGGGGGGGAGATACGCAGTATTTT.

This clonotype turned up a few times. The chain combines TRBV5-1 with TRBJ2-7; 8 nucleotides agree with TRBD1. This CDR3 comprises 15 residues. Germline V gene sequence: CDR1 SGHRS, CDR2 YFSETQ. After removal of 7 bases from V and 2 bases from J, the junction contained 11 bases not matched to a gene. The CDR3 DNA reads as TGCGCCAGCCTCCCCCCGGGACAGGAGACCTACGAGCAGTACTTC. Translated, it gives CASLPPGQETYEQYF.

The chain carries TRBV6-1 and TRBJ1-1; D is perhaps TRBD1 (6 bases). Germline loops: CDR1 MNHNS, CDR2 SASEGT. Trimming left V 5 bases short and J 6 bases short, with 16 bases between. The CDR3 totals 14 residues. The CDR3 bases are TGTGCCAGCAGTCGCACACCCCAGGGGCCTGAAGCTTTCTTT. Translated, it gives CASSRTPQGPEAFF.

This chain joins TRBV7-3 and TRBJ2-7; possible D gene TRBD1, 7 bases. Trimming took off 3 bases at V and 4 bases at J, with 13 bases between the two ends. Looked up from germline, CDR1 is SGHTA and CDR2 is FQGTGA. This CDR3 is 14 amino acids long. The CDR3 reads CASSLGRGVYEQYF. As DNA, the CDR3 is TGTGCCAGCAGCTTGGGCAGGGGGGTATACGAGCAGTACTTC.

This chain joins TRBV20-1 and TRBJ2-5; 15 nucleotides match TRBD2. V lost 6 bases and J lost 2; bases outside the gene matches: 10. Per the germline V gene, CDR1 is DFQATT and CDR2 is SNEGSKA (reference sequence). CDR3 size: 17 residues. The CDR3 spells CSAGTSGGQGLQETQYF. CDR3 coding DNA: TGCAGTGCCGGGACTAGCGGGGGGCAGGGTTTACAAGAGACCCAGTACTTC.

This chain joins TRBV20-1 and TRBJ2-1; D ambiguous. The CDR3 runs to 14 residues. Germline V gives CDR1 DFQATT, CDR2 SNEGSKA (reference sequence). Trimming left V 3 bases short and J 5 bases short, with 14 bases between. In nucleotides, the CDR3 is TGCAGTGCTAGTGCCGCGGAGAAAAACAATGAGCAGTTCTTC. Amino acids: CSASAAEKNNEQFF.

Only one count was recorded for this clonotype. This chain links TRBV7-2 with TRBJ2-1; 7 bases are shared with TRBD2. CDR1 and CDR2 from the germline V gene are SGHTA and FQGNSA. The ends lost 3 bases at V and 3 bases at J; junction bases unmatched: 5. The CDR3 sequence is 15 residues long. The CDR3 DNA reads as TGTGCCAGCAGCTTCACGGCTAGCGGCTACAATGAGCAGTTCTTC. It codes for CASSFTASGYNEQFF.

The chain joins TRBV20-1 to TRBJ2-1; TRBD2 matches 11 bases. Germline CDR1 DFQATT, CDR2 SNEGSKA (reference sequence). The CDR3 contains 17 residues. V shed 4 bases and J 0 bases; nucleotides not matched to a gene: 8. The CDR3 protein is CSAKGGLAVSSYNEQFF. In DNA, the CDR3 is TGCAGTGCTAAAGGGGGACTAGCGGTTAGCTCCTACAATGAGCAGTTCTTC.

The chain joins TRBV25-1 to TRBJ2-3, with D possibly being TRBD2 (5 bases). Trimming removed 4 bases from V and 0 bases from J, with 11 bases in between. The CDR3 length is 15 residues. The germline gives CDR1 MGHDK, CDR2 SYGVNS. CDR3 in DNA: TGTGCCAGCAGTGTGGACTCCACTAGCACAGATACGCAGTATTTT. This codes for CASSVDSTSTDTQYF.

This CDR3 is CASSSHQGPGNEQFF. DNA for the CDR3: TGTGCCAGCAGCTCGCACCAGGGGCCGGGCAATGAGCAGTTCTTC. The J gene is TRBJ2-1, the V gene TRBV11-3; TRBD1 might be the D (6 bases). This CDR3 region has 15 residues. In germline, CDR1 is SGHNT, CDR2 YENEEA. V lost 4 bases, J lost 6 bases, and 16 bases lay in between.

This clonotype was counted ten times or more. V usage is TRBV12-3 or TRBV12-4 and J usage is TRBJ2-6, with TRBD1 as a possible D gene (5 bases). CDR3 size: 15 residues. Trimming cost V 7 bases and J 0 bases, with 10 bases left between them. CDR3 in DNA: TGTGCCAGCACCCTGACAGACTCTGGGGCCAACGTCCTGACTTTC. It yields the protein CASTLTDSGANVLTF.

The genes are TRBV12-3 or TRBV12-4 and TRBJ2-1; 7 bases line up with TRBD1. J was trimmed by 9 bases and V by 6 bases; bases with no gene match: 5. CDR3 size: 12 residues. The CDR3 loop reads CASSITGVEQFF. The DNA for the CDR3 is TGTGCCAGCAGCATTACAGGGGTTGAGCAGTTCTTC.

The V gene is TRBV27, the J gene TRBJ2-7, with D perhaps TRBD1 (6 bases). Germline V gives CDR1 MNHEY, CDR2 SMNVEV (reference sequence). The CDR3 extends over 14 amino acids. V dropped 6 bases and J dropped 1 base, with 13 bases sitting between them. CDR3 residues: CASRNRVGSYEQYF. The CDR3 DNA is TGTGCCAGCAGAAACAGGGTGGGGTCCTACGAGCAGTACTTC.

This clonotype was recorded a few times. V and J are TRBV10-1 and TRBJ2-1; D is unresolved. The CDR3 length is 12 residues. Germline CDR1 reads WNHNN; CDR2 reads SYGVQD (reference sequence). The germline V and J ends were trimmed by 4 bases and 12 bases, with 13 bases remaining between them. The CDR3 DNA is TGCGCCAGCAGTGCAGAAACAAGCCGGCAGTTCTTC. Translating it yields CASSAETSRQFF.

Here the CDR3 DNA reads TGCGCCAGCACCCGGGTAGCGGGGGGACAAGATACGCAGTATTTT. Its protein is CASTRVAGGQDTQYF. The J gene is TRBJ2-3, the V gene TRBV5-1; 10 nucleotides agree with TRBD2. The CDR3 spans 15 residues. CDR1 SGHRS and CDR2 YFSETQ come from the germline V gene. The J segment lost 5 bases and the V segment lost 6 bases, leaving 9 bases of the junction unmatched.

This clonotype appeared a few times. The chain employs TRBV19 and TRBJ2-3; D might be TRBD2 (6 bases). Trimming took 1 base from V and 4 from J, leaving 15 bases between them. CDR3 length: 16 amino acids. Germline CDR1 is LNHDA and CDR2 is SQIVND (reference sequence). The chain's CDR3 is CASSIAGGSPPDTQYF. CDR3 coding DNA: TGTGCCAGTAGTATAGCAGGAGGGAGTCCACCAGATACGCAGTATTTT.

The rearrangement joins TRBV7-6 to TRBJ2-1, with a weak D call TRBD2 (5 bases). The CDR3 consists of 17 residues. The germline V gene encodes CDR1 SGHVS and CDR2 FNYEAQ. The ends were cut back, 2 bases at V and 0 bases at J, with 14 bases in the middle. The CDR3 loop reads CASSLRTGGGSYNEQFF. DNA for the CDR3: TGTGCCAGCAGCTTACGGACCGGAGGAGGCTCCTACAATGAGCAGTTCTTC.

V and J are TRBV24-1 and TRBJ2-1; tentatively, D is TRBD2 (6 bases). There are 15 residues in the CDR3. Germline CDR1 is KGHDR and CDR2 is SFDVKD. V shed 6 bases and J shed 5 bases, with 16 bases lying between them. The CDR3 is CATSSSGRGNNEQFF. The CDR3 coding sequence is TGTGCCACCAGTTCTTCCGGGAGAGGCAACAATGAGCAGTTCTTC.

This clonotype showed up just a few times. The chain carries TRBV5-1 and TRBJ2-7; 10 bases agree with TRBD2. The CDR3 sequence is 15 residues long. CDR1 and CDR2 from the germline V gene are SGHRS and YFSETQ. V lost 4 bases, J lost 2 bases, and 6 bases stayed unmatched. CDR3 in amino acids: CASSPRLAGPYEQYF. The CDR3 DNA is TGCGCCAGCAGCCCCCGACTAGCGGGTCCCTACGAGCAGTACTTC.

The sample holds a few counts of this clonotype. V usage is TRBV29-1 and J usage is TRBJ2-3, with 7 bases identical to TRBD2. J was trimmed by 4 bases and V by 4 bases; bases with no gene match: 14. CDR3 length equals 16 residues. The germline V gene has CDR1 SQVTM and CDR2 ANQGSEA. CDR3 loop: CSVGLAYTTRPDTQYF. The CDR3 nucleotides read TGCAGCGTTGGACTAGCTTACACAACCCGTCCAGATACGCAGTATTTT.

The sample holds a few counts of this clonotype. The rearrangement joins TRBV7-2 to TRBJ2-3, with D maybe TRBD2 (6 bases). Germline assignment: CDR1 SGHTA and CDR2 FQGNSA. Between the trimmed V and J ends, which lost 3 bases and 2 bases, there was a span of 15 bases. This CDR3 is built from 16 residues. CDR3 sequence reads: CASSFGLAAATDTQYF. The CDR3 DNA reads as TGTGCCAGCAGCTTCGGGTTAGCGGCGGCCACAGATACGCAGTATTTT. Full variable domain (outside the CDR3, taken from reference TRBV7-2 and TRBJ2-3): GAGVSQSPSNKVTEKGKDVELRCDPISGHTALYWYRQSLGQGLEFLIYFQGNSAPDKSGLPSDRFSAERTGGSVSTLTIQRTQQEDSAVYLCASSFGLAAATDTQYFGPGTRLTVL.

This clonotype occurred a few times. The rearrangement uses TRBV20-1 and TRBJ2-7; maybe TRBD2 (6 bases). CDR3 length: 12 residues. V was cut by 6 bases and J by 0 bases, with 9 bases left in between. The germline gives CDR1 DFQATT, CDR2 SNEGSKA (reference sequence). The CDR3 sequence: CSAWDSSYEQYF. The CDR3 coding sequence is TGCAGTGCATGGGACTCCTCCTACGAGCAGTACTTC.

In its sample, this clonotype was seen once. CDR3 in amino acids: CASSQGPATGDTQYF. The DNA of the CDR3 is TGTGCCAGCAGCCAAGGCCCCGCGACTGGGGATACGCAGTATTTT. The chain recombines TRBV14 with TRBJ2-3; D is unclear. Deletions cut 1 base from V and 6 bases from J, with 14 bases between. Germline-derived CDR1 and CDR2 are SGHDN and FVKESK. This CDR3 comprises 15 residues. The whole variable domain, remainder taken from reference TRBV14 and TRBJ2-3, is EAGVTQFPSHSVIEKGQTVTLRCDPISGHDNLYWYRRVMGKEIKFLLHFVKESKQDESGMPNNRFLAERTGGTYSTLKVQPAELEDSGVYFCASSQGPATGDTQYFGPGTRLTVL.

This clonotype was counted many times. The chain recombines TRBV5-1 with TRBJ2-1; either TRBD1 or TRBD2 may fit D (5 bases each). The germline V gene encodes CDR1 SGHRS and CDR2 YFSETQ. CDR3 length: 14 residues. V dropped 0 bases and J dropped 5 bases, with 9 bases sitting between them. The CDR3 DNA reads TGCGCCAGCAGCTTGGGGGGACGGAACAATGAGCAGTTCTTC. As protein: CASSLGGRNNEQFF. Supplemented by reference TRBV5-1 and TRBJ2-1, the full variable domain reads KAGVTQTPRYLIKTRGQQVTLSCSPISGHRSVSWYQQTPGQGLQFLFEYFSETQRNKGNFPGRFSGRQFSNSRSEMNVSTLELGDSALYLCASSLGGRNNEQFFGPGTRLTVL.

This clonotype was seen more than once but under ten times. The chain employs TRBV7-2 and TRBJ1-2; tentatively, D is TRBD1 (5 bases). Germline-derived CDR1 and CDR2 are SGHTA and FQGNSA. Trimming shortened V by 6 bases and J by 2 bases, and 13 bases separated the two germline ends. The CDR3 has 14 residues. Here the CDR3 DNA reads TGTGCCAGCAGAAGGGACCGAAGAAACTATGGCTACACCTTC. Its translation is CASRRDRRNYGYTF.

The V and J genes are TRBV5-1 and TRBJ2-6; D could derive from TRBD1 or TRBD2 (5 bases each). With 4 bases removed from V and 13 bases from J, the gap between germline ends came to 15 bases. This CDR3 comprises 13 residues. Germline V gene sequence: CDR1 SGHRS, CDR2 YFSETQ. DNA for the CDR3: TGCGCCAGCAGCCCAGGGACCGTCCAAGTCCTGACTTTC. This sequence encodes CASSPGTVQVLTF.

J is TRBJ2-7 and V is TRBV20-1; 8 nucleotides match TRBD1. The germline V gene has CDR1 DFQATT and CDR2 SNEGSKA (reference sequence). The junction had 10 bases not matched to a gene; V was cut back by 6 bases and J by 3 bases. The CDR3 is made up of 14 amino acids. CDR3 loop: CSAFRSTGVYEQYF. In DNA form, the CDR3 reads TGCAGTGCCTTCCGCTCGACAGGGGTCTACGAGCAGTACTTC.